This T cell receptor beta chain was captured in a study of cytomegalovirus exposure and HLA in healthy donors. Study-level information: An analysis done earlier identified about 120 million unique TCR beta sequences from about 179 million T cells. Whole-study findings and limits: A later analysis found most CMV-associated TCR beta chains apparently HLA-restricted. A later analysis linked a missense DCLRE1C variant to TCR beta V- and J-gene trimming.

The J segment lost 0 bases and the V segment lost 6 bases, leaving 5 bases of the junction unmatched. Germline CDR1 is KGHSH and CDR2 is LQKENI. The CDR3 loop spans 16 amino acids. With regard to this clone: Antigen unknown.

Primers included in the PCR were 60 Vbeta and 13 Jbeta primers. This table comes from immunoSEQ multiplex PCR, and its TCRdb copy is limited to in-frame clones, with some not included. The data contain about 200,000 clones, around 85% of them seen just once; the ten biggest clones take up less than 2%. The origin of this receptor is a man aged 50 to 59 in good health and CMV-seronegative. What was sequenced was PBMCs. The rearrangement joins TRBV18 to TRBJ2-1, with 10 bases fitting TRBD1. The CDR3 here is CASSPGQGRSYNEQFF. For the CDR3, the DNA is TGTGCCAGCTCTCCGGGACAGGGGCGCTCCTACAATGAGCAGTTCTTC. The complete variable domain, with remaining parts taken from reference TRBV18 and TRBJ2-1, reads NAGVMQNPRHLVRRRGQEARLRCSPMKGHSHVYWYRQLPEEGLKFMVYLQKENIIDESGMPKERFSAEFPKEGPSILRIQQVVRGDSAAYFCASSPGQGRSYNEQFFGPGTRLTVL.